One sample yielded the 5 T cell receptor beta chains listed below, sequenced in a study of cytomegalovirus exposure and HLA in healthy donors (dated by TCRdb to about 2017). Library method: the immunoSEQ multiplex PCR assay. The multiplex PCR relied on a mix of 60 forward primers for TCR Vbeta segments and 13 reverse primers for TCR Jbeta segments. Entries here come from immuneACCESS through TCRdb and include only in-frame sequences with V and J called. Some clones fail to appear in such tables; in the studies checked, an unresolved V gene covers under half of the shortfall, and the cause of the remainder is unknown. This sample has approximately 100,000 clones in its table, and over 75% of those were observed once. The top ten clonotypes cover roughly 5.4% of the sample. The sequenced sample consisted of PBMCs. These receptors were collected from a woman aged 18-29 years in good health and CMV-seropositive.

A word on this clone: Germline and junction disagree at one end, which may indicate a read error. J is TRBJ1-2 and V is TRBV13; TRBD1 is a possible D gene (5 bases). CDR3 size: 13 residues. The germline gives CDR1 PRHDT, CDR2 FYEKMQ (reference sequence). The CDR3: CASSLFGGNGYAF. CDR3 DNA sequence: TGTGCCAGCAGCTTATTCGGGGGTAATGGCTACGCCTTC.

V and J are TRBV7-9 and TRBJ1-1, with D maybe TRBD1 (6 bases). The ends were cut back, 4 bases at V and 0 bases at J, with 6 bases in the middle. Germline V gene data show CDR1 as SEHNR and CDR2 as FQNEAQ (reference sequence). The CDR3 extends over 13 amino acids. CDR3 protein: CASSWTVNTEAFF. CDR3 coding DNA: TGTGCCAGCAGCTGGACAGTGAACACTGAAGCTTTCTTT.

This clone was detected only a few times. The genes are TRBV5-8 and TRBJ1-6, with a weak D call TRBD1 (6 bases). Trimming took 9 bases from V and 2 from J, leaving 12 bases between them. CDR1 is SGHTS, CDR2 YDEGEE, per germline. The CDR3 is made up of 14 amino acids. DNA for the CDR3: TGTGCCACCGCACGGGACACCTATAATTCACCCCTCCACTTT. As protein: CATARDTYNSPLHF. Looking up the rest from reference TRBV5-8 and TRBJ1-6 gives the full variable domain: EAGVTQSPTHLIKTRGQQATLRCSPISGHTSVYWYQQALGLGLQFLLWYDEGEERNRGNFPPRFSGRQFPNYSSELNVNALELEDSALYLCATARDTYNSPLHFGNGTRLTVT.

The table lists this clone with many counts. This chain uses TRBV30 with TRBJ1-1; D may be TRBD1 (5 bases). CDR1 is GTSNPN and CDR2 is SVGIG in the germline V gene (reference sequence). V lost 4 bases to trimming and J lost 8 bases, with 11 bases between them. The CDR3 runs to 11 residues. Written as DNA, the CDR3 is TGTGCCTGGATTGAGACAGTAGAAGCTTTCTTT. Encoded protein: CAWIETVEAFF.

The chain is built from TRBV7-3 and TRBJ2-1, with a weak D call TRBD2 (6 bases). This CDR3 is 14 amino acids long. Trimming removed 3 bases from V and 2 bases from J, with 8 bases in between. Germline values: CDR1 SGHTA, CDR2 FQGTGA. Written as DNA, the CDR3 is TGTGCCAGCAGCTTTGGAGGGGCCTACAATGAGCAGTTCTTC. Translating gives CASSFGGAYNEQFF.